The 20 T cell receptor beta chains below all came from one sample that was sequenced in a study of preoperative IRX-2 immunotherapy in early breast cancer. Treatment reported: preoperative locoregional IRX-2 cytokine immunotherapy. Profiling relied on immunoSEQ multiplex PCR, and the TCRdb table lists in-frame clones only, not all of them. Here the sample spans roughly 14,000 clones, approximately 91% being singletons. This material was obtained from a patient treated with IRX-2 immunotherapy. These receptors came from a human donor with breast cancer.

This clone came up a few times. This chain uses TRBV7-9 with TRBJ2-1, with 13 bases fitting TRBD2. Germline V gene sequence: CDR1 SEHNR, CDR2 FQNEAQ (reference sequence). There are 19 residues in the CDR3. V gave up 5 bases and J gave up 2 bases; unmatched junction bases: 12. CDR3 DNA sequence: TGTGCCAGCAGCGACTTCCCGGGACTAGCGGGGAAAACCTACAATGAGCAGTTCTTC. It yields the protein CASSDFPGLAGKTYNEQFF.

The gene calls are TRBV5-1 and TRBJ1-5; D perhaps matches TRBD1 (5 bases). There are 15 residues in the CDR3. Between the trimmed V and J ends, which lost 1 base and 5 bases, there was a span of 13 bases. Germline CDR1 SGHRS, CDR2 YFSETQ. Here the CDR3 DNA reads TGCGCCAGCAGCTTGTTAGGCGGGGCAGATCAGCCCCAGCATTTT. Its translation: CASSLLGGADQPQHF.

This chain connects TRBV18 to TRBJ1-2; TRBD1 matches 11 bases. The CDR3 is 15 amino acids. The V segment lost 3 bases and the J segment 8 bases; nucleotides outside the gene matches: 8. From germline, CDR1 is KGHSH and CDR2 LQKENI. The CDR3 DNA is TGTGCCAGCTCACCCGTTCCGGGACAGGGGGGCGGCTACACCTTC. It encodes CASSPVPGQGGGYTF.

The chain combines TRBV23-1 with TRBJ2-7, with D possibly matching TRBD2 (6 bases). TRBV23-1 is filed as an ORF, its function uncertain. CDR3 length: 16 residues. The V end lost 0 bases, the J end lost 0 bases, and 12 bases lay between the germline ends. The CDR3 protein is CASSQSWRGLSYEQYF. The CDR3 nucleotides are TGCGCCAGCAGTCAATCTTGGCGGGGCCTCTCCTACGAGCAGTACTTC.

The genes are TRBV19 and TRBJ1-1, with D possibly being TRBD1 (5 bases). This CDR3 contains 13 residues. V was pared by 3 bases and J by 6 bases, with 11 bases between. CDR1 LNHDA and CDR2 SQIVND come from the germline V gene (reference sequence). For the CDR3, the DNA is TGTGCCAGTAGTATGGGAACAGGCGCTGAAGCTTTCTTT. Translation gives CASSMGTGAEAFF.

V and J are TRBV11-2 and TRBJ1-6; D uncertain. CDR1 and CDR2 (germline): SGHAT, FQNNGV. The CDR3 is 13 amino acids. V was pared by 4 bases and J by 4 bases, with 5 bases between. The CDR3 sequence is CASSYLYNSPLHF. The CDR3 nucleotides read TGTGCCAGCAGCTACCTGTATAATTCACCCCTCCACTTT.

This clone appeared a single time. The chain employs TRBV11-3 and TRBJ2-1; D could derive from TRBD1 or TRBD2 (6 bases each). CDR1 and CDR2 from the germline V gene are SGHNT and YENEEA. V lost 2 bases, J lost 1 base, and 12 bases lay in between. This CDR3 comprises 16 residues. The CDR3 bases are TGTGCCAGCAGCTTATCCCCGGGGGCATCCTACAATGAGCAGTTCTTC. It codes for CASSLSPGASYNEQFF. The whole variable domain, remainder taken from reference TRBV11-3 and TRBJ2-1, is EAGVVQSPRYKIIEKKQPVAFWCNPISGHNTLYWYLQNLGQGPELLIRYENEEAVDDSQLPKDRFSAERLKGVDSTLKIQPAELGDSAVYLCASSLSPGASYNEQFFGPGTRLTVL.

The chain employs TRBV5-4 and TRBJ1-4; 9 bases align to TRBD1. V was pared by 3 bases and J by 8 bases, with 8 bases of the junction left unmatched. The CDR3 has 15 residues. The germline V gene has CDR1 SGHNT and CDR2 YYREEE (reference sequence). In nucleotides, the CDR3 is TGTGCCAGCAGCTCCCCGGGACAGGGTGGCGAAAAACTGTTTTTT. The encoded protein is CASSSPGQGGEKLFF.

V gene TRBV18 combines with J gene TRBJ1-1; possibly TRBD1 for D (5 bases). Germline V gene lookup returns CDR1 KGHSH and CDR2 LQKENI. The CDR3 is 14 amino acids. Trimming left V 3 bases short and J 4 bases short, with 12 bases between. In DNA, the CDR3 is TGTGCCAGCTCACCTACCGGGACTTCCACTGAAGCTTTCTTT. Its translation is CASSPTGTSTEAFF.

This chain connects TRBV7-3 to TRBJ1-2; TRBD1 matches at 7 bases. V lost 2 bases to trimming and J lost 7 bases; unmatched junction nucleotides: 4. The CDR3 runs 13 residues. CDR1 is SGHTA and CDR2 is FQGTGA in the germline V gene. For the CDR3, the DNA is TGTGCCAGCAGCTTAGAAGGGGGCTCTGGCTACACCTTC. The encoded protein is CASSLEGGSGYTF.

This clone is a singleton in its sample. The chain joins TRBV5-6 to TRBJ2-7, with D possibly TRBD1 on 6 matching bases. The germline V and J ends were trimmed by 3 bases and 6 bases, with 19 bases remaining between them. Per germline, CDR1 SGHDT and CDR2 YYEEEE. The CDR3 extends over 15 amino acids. In nucleotides, the CDR3 is TGTGCCAGCAGCTCGGAGACAGGCCCTTGGGGCGAGCAGTACGTC. Amino acid sequence: CASSSETGPWGEQYV.

Only one count was recorded for this clone. The chain links TRBV19 to TRBJ2-5; 12 bases are shared with TRBD2. V dropped 5 bases and J dropped 5; count of bases not matched to a gene: 12. Germline V gives CDR1 LNHDA, CDR2 SQIVND (reference sequence). There are 17 residues in the CDR3. Written as DNA, the CDR3 is TGTGCCAGTAGTCGGGGCTCTAGCGGGGGGGGGTATGAGACCCAGTACTTC. This codes for CASSRGSSGGGYETQYF. Together with reference TRBV19 and TRBJ2-5, the CDR3 gives the full variable domain: DGGITQSPKYLFRKEGQNVTLSCEQNLNHDAMYWYRQDPGQGLRLIYYSQIVNDFQKGDIAEGYSVSREKKESFPLTVTSAQKNPTAFYLCASSRGSSGGGYETQYFGPGTRLLVL.

This rearrangement joins TRBV9 to TRBJ2-5, with D perhaps matching TRBD2 (5 bases). Germline-derived CDR1 and CDR2 are SGDLS and YYNGEE. The CDR3 has 15 amino acids. V was trimmed by 1 base and J by 1 base, leaving 11 bases between them. In nucleotides, the CDR3 is TGTGCCAGCAGCGTAAAACCTAGCCGCCAAGAGACCCAGTACTTC. Residues: CASSVKPSRQETQYF.

This clone came up once. The rearrangement links TRBV27 to TRBJ2-3; TRBD1 matches 9 bases. V lost 5 bases and J lost 4; bases outside the gene matches: 7. This CDR3 comprises 15 residues. Per the germline V gene, CDR1 is MNHEY and CDR2 is SMNVEV (reference sequence). CDR3 in amino acids: CASSTRQGVSDTQYF. CDR3 nucleotide sequence: TGTGCCAGCAGTACGCGACAGGGGGTGTCAGATACGCAGTATTTT.

This chain links TRBV28 with TRBJ1-4, with D maybe TRBD1 (5 bases). The germline V and J ends were trimmed by 6 bases and 7 bases, with 9 bases remaining between them. The CDR3 length is 12 residues. The germline V gene has CDR1 MDHEN and CDR2 SYDVKM. CDR3 sequence: CASRIGGEKLFF. The CDR3 nucleotides read TGTGCCAGCAGGATCGGGGGTGAAAAACTGTTTTTT.

This chain uses TRBV7-9 with TRBJ1-1; D gene ambiguous. Trimming removed 2 bases at V and 1 base at J, with 5 bases between. Germline CDR1 reads SEHNR; CDR2 reads FQNEAQ (reference sequence). This CDR3 is built from 13 residues. The CDR3, as DNA: TGTGCCAGCAGCTTACAAAGGAACACTGAAGCTTTCTTT. Translating it yields CASSLQRNTEAFF.

The chain has TRBV5-1 and TRBJ1-1; unclear D gene. Trimming stripped 3 bases from V and 5 bases from J, with 14 bases between. The CDR3 loop spans 14 amino acids. Germline V gene sequence: CDR1 SGHRS, CDR2 YFSETQ. This chain's CDR3 is CASSSGEGSTEAFF. The DNA of the CDR3 is TGCGCCAGCAGCTCTGGCGAGGGTAGTACTGAAGCTTTCTTT.

The V and J genes are TRBV25-1 and TRBJ1-1; D not resolved. The CDR3 has 17 amino acids. Trimming left V 1 base short and J 1 base short, with 16 bases between. Germline V gives CDR1 MGHDK, CDR2 SYGVNS. The CDR3 protein is CASSELGSLGRNTEAFF. CDR3 nucleotide sequence: TGTGCCAGCAGTGAATTGGGTTCCCTGGGTAGGAACACTGAAGCTTTCTTT.

The V call is TRBV2, the J call TRBJ2-1; 8 bases match TRBD2. The J segment lost 0 bases and the V segment lost 5 bases, leaving 0 bases of the junction unmatched. The CDR3 spans 14 residues. Germline values: CDR1 SNHLY, CDR2 FYNNEI. In nucleotides, the CDR3 is TGTGCCAGCAGTCGGGGGGGCTCCTACAATGAGCAGTTCTTC. This translates into CASSRGGSYNEQFF.

Only one count was recorded for this clone. V and J are TRBV5-1 and TRBJ2-5; no clear D gene. With 5 bases removed from V and 1 base from J, the gap between germline ends came to 9 bases. The CDR3 is 13 residues long. The germline V gene has CDR1 SGHRS and CDR2 YFSETQ. CDR3 loop: CASRTNIQETQYF. CDR3 DNA: TGCGCCAGCAGAACAAACATCCAAGAGACCCAGTACTTC.